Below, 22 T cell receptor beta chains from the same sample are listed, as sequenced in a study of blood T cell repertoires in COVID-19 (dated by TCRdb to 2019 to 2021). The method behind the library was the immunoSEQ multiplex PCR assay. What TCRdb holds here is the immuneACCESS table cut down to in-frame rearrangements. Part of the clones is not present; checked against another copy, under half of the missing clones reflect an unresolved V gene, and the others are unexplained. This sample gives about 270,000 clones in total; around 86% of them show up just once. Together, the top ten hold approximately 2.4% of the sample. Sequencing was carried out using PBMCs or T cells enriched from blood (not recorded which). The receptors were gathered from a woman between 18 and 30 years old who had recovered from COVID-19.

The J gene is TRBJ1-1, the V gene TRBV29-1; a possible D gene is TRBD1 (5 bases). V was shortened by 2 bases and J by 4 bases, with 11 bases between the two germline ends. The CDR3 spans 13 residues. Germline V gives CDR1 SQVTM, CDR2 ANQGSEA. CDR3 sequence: CSVEWGGGTEAFF. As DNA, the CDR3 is TGCAGCGTTGAATGGGGGGGAGGCACTGAAGCTTTCTTT.

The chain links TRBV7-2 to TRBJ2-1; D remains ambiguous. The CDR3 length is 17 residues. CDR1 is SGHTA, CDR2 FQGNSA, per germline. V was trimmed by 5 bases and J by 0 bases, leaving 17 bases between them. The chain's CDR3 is CASSELEERPSYNEQFF. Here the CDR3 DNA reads TGTGCCAGCAGCGAACTTGAGGAGCGCCCCTCCTACAATGAGCAGTTCTTC.

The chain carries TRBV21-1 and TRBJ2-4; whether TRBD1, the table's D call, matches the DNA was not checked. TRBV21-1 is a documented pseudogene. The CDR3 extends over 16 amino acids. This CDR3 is CASSKAPGGFLLIQYF. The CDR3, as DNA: TGTGCCAGCAGCAAAGCCCCAGGGGGATTCTTACTCATTCAGTACTTC.

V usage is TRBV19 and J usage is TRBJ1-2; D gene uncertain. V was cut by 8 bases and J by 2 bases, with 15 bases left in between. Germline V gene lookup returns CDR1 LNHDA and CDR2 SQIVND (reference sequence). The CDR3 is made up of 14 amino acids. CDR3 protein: CASRTTQENYGYTF. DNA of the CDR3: TGTGCCAGTCGCACCACCCAGGAAAACTATGGCTACACCTTC.

The CDR3 sequence: CASSDRVVRETQYF. The CDR3 DNA reads TGTGCCAGCTCGGACAGGGTAGTGAGAGAGACCCAGTACTTC. This rearrangement joins TRBV18 to TRBJ2-5; 8 bases align to TRBD1. Looked up from germline, CDR1 is KGHSH and CDR2 is LQKENI. J was trimmed by 4 bases and V by 6 bases; bases with no gene match: 7. The CDR3 loop spans 14 amino acids.

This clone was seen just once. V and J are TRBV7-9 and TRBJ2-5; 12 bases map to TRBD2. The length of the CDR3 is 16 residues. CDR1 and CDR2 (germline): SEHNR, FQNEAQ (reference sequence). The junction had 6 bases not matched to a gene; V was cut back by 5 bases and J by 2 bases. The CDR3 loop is CASSPLAGGIQETQYF. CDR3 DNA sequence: TGTGCCAGCAGCCCACTAGCGGGGGGAATTCAAGAGACCCAGTACTTC.

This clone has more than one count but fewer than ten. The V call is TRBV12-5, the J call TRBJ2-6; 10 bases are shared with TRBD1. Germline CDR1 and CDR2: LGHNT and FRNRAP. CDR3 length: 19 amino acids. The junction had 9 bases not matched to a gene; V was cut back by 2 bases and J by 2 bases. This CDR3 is CASGLTRDRGNTGANVLTF. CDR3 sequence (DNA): TGTGCTAGTGGTTTGACCCGGGACAGGGGAAACACTGGGGCCAACGTCCTGACTTTC.

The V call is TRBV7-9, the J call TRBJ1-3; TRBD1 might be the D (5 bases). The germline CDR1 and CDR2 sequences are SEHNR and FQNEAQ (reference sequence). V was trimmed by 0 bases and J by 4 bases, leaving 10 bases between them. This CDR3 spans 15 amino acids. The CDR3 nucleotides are TGTGCCAGCAGCTTAGCAGGGGCGCGAGGAAACACCATATATTTT. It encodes CASSLAGARGNTIYF. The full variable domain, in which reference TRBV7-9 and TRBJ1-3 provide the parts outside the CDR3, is DTGVSQNPRHKITKRGQNVTFRCDPISEHNRLYWYRQTLGQGPEFLTYFQNEAQLEKSRLLSDRFSAERPKGSFSTLEIQRTEQGDSAMYLCASSLAGARGNTIYFGEGSWLTVV.

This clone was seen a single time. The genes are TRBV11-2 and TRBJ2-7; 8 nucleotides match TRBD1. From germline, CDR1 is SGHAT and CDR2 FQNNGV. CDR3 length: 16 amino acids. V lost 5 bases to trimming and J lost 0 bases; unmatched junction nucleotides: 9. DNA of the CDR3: TGTGCCAGCAGCGGACCAGGGGGCCCCAACTCCTACGAGCAGTACTTC. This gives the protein CASSGPGGPNSYEQYF. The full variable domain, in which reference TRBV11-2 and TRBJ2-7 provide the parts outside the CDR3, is EAGVAQSPRYKIIEKRQSVAFWCNPISGHATLYWYQQILGQGPKLLIQFQNNGVVDDSQLPKDRFSAERLKGVDSTLKIQPAKLEDSAVYLCASSGPGGPNSYEQYFGPGTRLTVT.

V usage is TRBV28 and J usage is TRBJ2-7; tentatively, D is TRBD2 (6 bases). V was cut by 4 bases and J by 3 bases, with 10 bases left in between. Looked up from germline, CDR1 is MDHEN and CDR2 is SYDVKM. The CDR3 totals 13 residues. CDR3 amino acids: CASSSPGVYEQYF. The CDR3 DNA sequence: TGTGCCAGCAGTTCGCCGGGAGTCTACGAGCAGTACTTC.

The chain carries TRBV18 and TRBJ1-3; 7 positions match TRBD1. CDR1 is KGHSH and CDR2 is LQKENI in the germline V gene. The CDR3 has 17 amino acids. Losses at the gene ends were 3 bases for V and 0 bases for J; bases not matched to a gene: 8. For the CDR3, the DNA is TGTGCCAGCTCACCTAACACGGGGACAGACTCTGGAAACACCATATATTTT. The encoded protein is CASSPNTGTDSGNTIYF.

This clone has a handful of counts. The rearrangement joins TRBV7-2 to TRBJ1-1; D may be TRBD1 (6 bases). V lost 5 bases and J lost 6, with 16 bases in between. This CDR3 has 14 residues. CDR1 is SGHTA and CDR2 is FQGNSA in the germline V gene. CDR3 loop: CASSPRGGLSEAFF. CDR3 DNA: TGTGCCAGCAGCCCAAGGGGGGGACTATCTGAAGCTTTCTTT.

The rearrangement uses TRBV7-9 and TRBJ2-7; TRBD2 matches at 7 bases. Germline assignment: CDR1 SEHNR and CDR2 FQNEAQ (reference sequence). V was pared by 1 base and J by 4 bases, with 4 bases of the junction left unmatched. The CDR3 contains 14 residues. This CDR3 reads CASSLVEAGYEQYF. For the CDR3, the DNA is TGTGCCAGCAGCTTAGTCGAAGCGGGGTACGAGCAGTACTTC. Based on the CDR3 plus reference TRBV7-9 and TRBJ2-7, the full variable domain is DTGVSQNPRHKITKRGQNVTFRCDPISEHNRLYWYRQTLGQGPEFLTYFQNEAQLEKSRLLSDRFSAERPKGSFSTLEIQRTEQGDSAMYLCASSLVEAGYEQYFGPGTRLTVT.

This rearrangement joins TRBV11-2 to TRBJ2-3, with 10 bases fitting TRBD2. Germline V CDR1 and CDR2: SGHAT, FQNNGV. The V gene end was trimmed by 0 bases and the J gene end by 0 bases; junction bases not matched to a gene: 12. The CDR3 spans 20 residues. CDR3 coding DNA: TGTGCCAGCAGCTTAGACGTGACTAGCGGGCAATACCCTAGCACAGATACGCAGTATTTT. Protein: CASSLDVTSGQYPSTDTQYF.

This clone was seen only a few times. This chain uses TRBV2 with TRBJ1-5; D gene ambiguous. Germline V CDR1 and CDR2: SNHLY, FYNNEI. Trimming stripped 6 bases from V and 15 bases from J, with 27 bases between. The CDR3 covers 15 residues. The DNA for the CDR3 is TGTGCCAGCAGGGGCGAACTTCAAGCGGCAGGTTCTTGGCATTTT. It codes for CASRGELQAAGSWHF.

CDR3 nucleotide sequence: TGTGCCAGCACCACAGGGCGTGGGGAGACCCAGTACTTC. Translation: CASTTGRGETQYF. V usage is TRBV2 and J usage is TRBJ2-5; D possibly corresponds to TRBD1 (6 bases). CDR1 and CDR2 from the germline V gene are SNHLY and FYNNEI. Trimming cost V 7 bases and J 5 bases, with 14 bases left between them. The CDR3 totals 13 residues. The full variable domain, rest sourced from reference TRBV2 and TRBJ2-5, is EPEVTQTPSHQVTQMGQEVILRCVPISNHLYFYWYRQILGQKVEFLVSFYNNEISEKSEIFDDQFSVERPDGSNFTLKIRSTKLEDSAMYFCASTTGRGETQYFGPGTRLLVL.

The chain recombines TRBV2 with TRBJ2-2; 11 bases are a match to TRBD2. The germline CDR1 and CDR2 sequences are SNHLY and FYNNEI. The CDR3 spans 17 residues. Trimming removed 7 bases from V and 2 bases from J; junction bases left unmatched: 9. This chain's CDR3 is CASKGLGTSGNTGELFF. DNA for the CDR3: TGTGCCAGCAAGGGGTTGGGGACTAGCGGTAACACCGGGGAGCTGTTTTTT.

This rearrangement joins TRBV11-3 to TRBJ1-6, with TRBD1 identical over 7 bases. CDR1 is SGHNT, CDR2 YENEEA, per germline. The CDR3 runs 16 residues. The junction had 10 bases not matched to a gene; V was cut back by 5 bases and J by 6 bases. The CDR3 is CASSRFRQGGNSPLHF. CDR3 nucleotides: TGTGCCAGCAGCCGATTCCGACAGGGAGGTAATTCACCCCTCCACTTT.

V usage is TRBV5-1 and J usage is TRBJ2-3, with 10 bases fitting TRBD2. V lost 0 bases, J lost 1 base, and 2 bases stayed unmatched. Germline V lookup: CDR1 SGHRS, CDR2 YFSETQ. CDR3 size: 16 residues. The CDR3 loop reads CASSLVGTSGTDTQYF. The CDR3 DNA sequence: TGCGCCAGCAGCTTGGTCGGGACTAGCGGCACAGATACGCAGTATTTT.

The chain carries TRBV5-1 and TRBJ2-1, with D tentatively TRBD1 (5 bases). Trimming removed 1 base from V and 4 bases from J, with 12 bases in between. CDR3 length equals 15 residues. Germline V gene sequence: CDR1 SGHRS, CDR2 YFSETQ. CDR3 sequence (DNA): TGCGCCAGCAGCTTGCAGGGCCCGAATTACAATGAGCAGTTCTTC. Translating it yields CASSLQGPNYNEQFF.

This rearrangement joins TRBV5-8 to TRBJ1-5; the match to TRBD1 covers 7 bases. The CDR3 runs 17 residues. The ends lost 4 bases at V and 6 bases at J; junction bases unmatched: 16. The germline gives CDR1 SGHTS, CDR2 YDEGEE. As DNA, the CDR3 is TGTGCCAGCAGCGACACAGGGGAAAGAGGGACTAGTCAGCCCCAGCATTTT. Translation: CASSDTGERGTSQPQHF.

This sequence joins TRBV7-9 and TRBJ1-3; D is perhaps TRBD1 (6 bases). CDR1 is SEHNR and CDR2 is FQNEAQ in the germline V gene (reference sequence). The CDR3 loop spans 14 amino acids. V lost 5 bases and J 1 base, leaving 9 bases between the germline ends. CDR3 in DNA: TGTGCCAGCAGCCTGGGGGCATCTGGAAACACCATATATTTT. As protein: CASSLGASGNTIYF.